This TCR beta chain stems from a study of cytomegalovirus exposure and HLA in healthy donors. Study-wide findings and caveats: A later analysis showed HLA-associated TCR beta chains outstripping equally common others in clonal expansion.

Worth noting for this clone: The antigen remains unidentified.

The PCR used 60 Vbeta and 13 Jbeta primers. Profiling relied on immunoSEQ multiplex PCR, and the TCRdb table lists in-frame clones only, not all of them. This sample has around 150,000 clones, with approximately 65% found just once. The CDR3 extends over 15 amino acids. CDR1 SGHAT and CDR2 FQNNGV come from the germline V gene. Deletions cut 5 bases from V and 1 base from J, with 15 bases between. The sequence derives from a woman aged 55-69 years in good health and CMV-seronegative. The chain recombines TRBV11-2 with TRBJ2-7; D might be TRBD1 or TRBD2, each matching 5 bases. Input material: PBMCs. CDR3 amino acids: CASSIGAGESYEQYF. In DNA, the CDR3 is TGTGCCAGCAGCATAGGGGCGGGCGAATCCTACGAGCAGTACTTC.